Reported below is one TCR beta chain. The antigen is undetermined. This entry belongs to a study of regulatory T cells in long-lasting Graves disease. Study-wide context: Antithyroid drug use was under 3 months in newly diagnosed Graves' patients.

Overall study results and limits: Persistent Graves' patients showed less TCR diversity than newly diagnosed ones.

Time point meaning: newly diagnosed GD, antithyroid drugs for less than 3 months. From RNA extracted from PBMCs, the TCR library was made. iRepertoire HTBI primers and Arm-PCR of CDR3 regions built TCR beta libraries. TCRdb independently ran MiXCR on the multiplex PCR reads; one entry per CDR3 protein. The top ten hold around 37% of the sample, which has 300,000 to 400,000 distinct CDR3 sequences, 15% to 20% seen once. The clonotype was recovered from a female donor with Graves disease. The sequenced sample was peripheral blood mononuclear cells (PBMCs), obtained at new diagnosis, from a patient treated with antithyroid drugs.

The CDR3 is CASRNWGQGSVEQYF. CDR3 nucleotides: TGTGCCAGCAGGAACTGGGGGCAGGGGAGCGTCGAGCAGTACTTC. The genes are TRBV12-3 or TRBV12-4 and TRBJ2-7, with D tentatively TRBD1 (6 bases). V dropped 6 bases and J dropped 6 bases, with 21 bases sitting between them. The CDR3 loop spans 15 amino acids.